These 24 T cell receptor beta chains share one sample of origin, sequenced in a study of T-cell reconstitution after alpha-beta-depleted transplantation in children. Unique molecular identifiers were used in preparing the TCRbeta library. TCRdb independently ran MiXCR on the PCR reads; one entry per CDR3 protein. This table has 250,000 to 350,000 distinct CDR3 sequences, 20% to 30% appearing once. This specimen was PBMCs, mostly from graft donor cells, taken 180 days after TCRalphabeta/CD19-depleted stem cell transplant. Receptors were obtained from a male patient aged 5 to 17 who had a stem cell transplant for acute lymphoblastic leukemia, so the T cells may come from the graft donor.

This clonotype was counted a few times. CDR3 sequence: CAISPGTGSGNTIYF. The CDR3 DNA reads TGTGCCATCAGCCCCGGGACAGGGAGTGGAAACACCATATATTTT. The gene calls are TRBV10-3 and TRBJ1-3; TRBD1 aligns across 9 bases. The CDR3 loop spans 15 amino acids. V lost 6 bases, J lost 3 bases, and 6 bases stayed unmatched. Germline CDR1 ENHRY, CDR2 SYGVKD.

This clonotype was recorded a few times. The V call is TRBV20-1, the J call TRBJ1-2; D not resolved. V lost 1 base and J lost 5, with 11 bases in between. This CDR3 has 13 amino acids. Per germline, CDR1 DFQATT and CDR2 SNEGSKA (reference sequence). This CDR3 reads CSARVFDRYGYTF. The CDR3 DNA reads as TGCAGTGCTAGAGTTTTTGATCGGTATGGCTACACCTTC.

In its sample, this clonotype was seen a few times. The chain uses TRBV12-3 or TRBV12-4 and TRBJ2-1; TRBD1 matches at 12 bases. The V gene end was trimmed by 1 base and the J gene end by 6 bases; junction bases not matched to a gene: 4. There are 16 residues in the CDR3. DNA for the CDR3: TGTGCCAGCAGTTTAGTTGGGGACAGGGGGCGCAATGAGCAGTTCTTC. It specifies CASSLVGDRGRNEQFF.

This clonotype was seen a few times. This chain links TRBV7-9 with TRBJ1-1; D is unclear. V was clipped by 4 bases and J by 1 base, with 10 bases between them. Germline loops: CDR1 SEHNR, CDR2 FQNEAQ (reference sequence). The CDR3 sequence is 14 residues long. CDR3 region: CASSSPKGNTEAFF. The CDR3 DNA reads as TGTGCCAGCAGCTCACCGAAGGGGAACACTGAAGCTTTCTTT.

This clonotype was picked up a small number of times. The genes are TRBV5-6 and TRBJ2-1; no clear D gene. The V end lost 0 bases, the J end lost 15 bases, and 13 bases lay between the germline ends. The germline V gene encodes CDR1 SGHDT and CDR2 YYEEEE. The CDR3 consists of 12 residues. CDR3 sequence (DNA): TGTGCCAGCAGCTTGGGATCTACGCCAGGGTTCTTC. Residues: CASSLGSTPGFF.

This clonotype has more than one count but fewer than ten. V usage is TRBV7-2 and J usage is TRBJ2-7, with D unresolved. The CDR3 is made up of 14 amino acids. CDR1 and CDR2 (germline): SGHTA, FQGNSA. With 5 bases removed from V and 0 bases from J, the gap between germline ends came to 11 bases. CDR3 region: CASSPSSPSYEQYF. As DNA, the CDR3 is TGTGCCAGCAGCCCCTCGTCCCCCTCCTACGAGCAGTACTTC.

The chain uses TRBV4-2 and TRBJ2-7; D is unresolved. Germline CDR1 LGHNA, CDR2 YNFKEQ. V lost 3 bases, J lost 4 bases, and 16 bases lay in between. The length of the CDR3 is 15 residues. The CDR3 reads CASSQAPLGRYEQYF. Here the CDR3 DNA reads TGTGCCAGCAGCCAGGCCCCCCTCGGTAGGTACGAGCAGTACTTC.

V usage is TRBV5-1 and J usage is TRBJ1-2; 7 bases align to TRBD1. Trimming cost V 3 bases and J 5 bases; bases outside gene matches: 7. Germline lookup yields CDR1 SGHRS and CDR2 YFSETQ. The CDR3 loop spans 14 amino acids. Written as DNA, the CDR3 is TGCGCCAGCAGCTCCGACAGGGCCGTTTATGGCTACACCTTC. Its protein product is CASSSDRAVYGYTF. The full variable domain, completed using reference TRBV5-1 and TRBJ1-2, is KAGVTQTPRYLIKTRGQQVTLSCSPISGHRSVSWYQQTPGQGLQFLFEYFSETQRNKGNFPGRFSGRQFSNSRSEMNVSTLELGDSALYLCASSSDRAVYGYTFGSGTRLTVV.

The rearrangement links TRBV7-3 to TRBJ1-1; D is perhaps TRBD1 (6 bases). This CDR3 spans 15 amino acids. The V end was cut by 0 bases, the J end by 4 bases, with 12 bases between. CDR1 is SGHTA, CDR2 FQGTGA, per germline. CDR3 protein: CASSLTGGWGTEAFF. The DNA of the CDR3 is TGTGCCAGCAGCTTAACGGGGGGCTGGGGCACTGAAGCTTTCTTT.

The rearrangement joins TRBV5-1 to TRBJ2-7; perhaps TRBD2 as D (7 bases). The CDR3 sequence is 14 residues long. V gave up 3 bases and J gave up 6 bases, with 16 bases separating them. Per the germline V gene, CDR1 is SGHRS and CDR2 is YFSETQ. The CDR3 sequence is CASSWGGGGAEQYF. The CDR3 bases are TGCGCCAGCAGCTGGGGAGGGGGAGGGGCCGAGCAGTACTTC.

The chain is built from TRBV20-1 and TRBJ2-2; D unclear. V lost 1 base to trimming and J lost 0 bases, with 12 bases between them. This CDR3 is built from 16 residues. Germline V lookup: CDR1 DFQATT, CDR2 SNEGSKA (reference sequence). CDR3 residues: CSARVARPTNTGELFF. CDR3 sequence (DNA): TGCAGTGCTAGAGTGGCCAGACCAACGAACACCGGGGAGCTGTTTTTT.

The chain carries TRBV4-1 and TRBJ2-5; TRBD1 matches 8 bases. This CDR3 contains 14 residues. Per the germline V gene, CDR1 is MGHRA and CDR2 is YSYEKL. V lost 5 bases to trimming and J lost 5 bases; unmatched junction nucleotides: 7. In DNA, the CDR3 is TGCGCCAGCAGCGGTAAAAGACAGGGGGAGACCCAGTACTTC. The encoded protein is CASSGKRQGETQYF.

This clonotype was recorded at least ten times. The chain is built from TRBV18 and TRBJ2-5; D uncertain. Deletions cut 8 bases from V and 4 bases from J, with 11 bases between. The CDR3 sequence is 12 residues long. The V gene's germline CDR1 is KGHSH and CDR2 LQKENI. CDR3 loop: CASSPEGETQYF. CDR3 in DNA: TGTGCCAGCAGCCCCGAAGGAGAGACCCAGTACTTC.

This clonotype was counted only a few times. The chain employs TRBV5-1 and TRBJ2-7, with unresolved D. Looked up from germline, CDR1 is SGHRS and CDR2 is YFSETQ. The CDR3 has 15 residues. The V end was cut by 1 base, the J end by 2 bases, with 13 bases between. The CDR3 DNA reads as TGCGCCAGCAGCTTGTGGTCGCAAGTCACCTACGAGCAGTACTTC. Its translation is CASSLWSQVTYEQYF.

This clonotype was seen a few times. As DNA, the CDR3 is TGTGCCAGCAGTCCAAACAGGGGGAAGCAGTACTTC. Translating it yields CASSPNRGKQYF. The chain is built from TRBV6-2 or TRBV6-3 and TRBJ2-7; 8 nucleotides align to TRBD1. The length of the CDR3 is 12 residues. Germline V lookup: CDR1 MNHEY, CDR2 SVGEGT. Losses at the gene ends were 5 bases for V and 8 bases for J; bases not matched to a gene: 5.

At least ten counts were recorded for this clonotype. The V and J genes are TRBV5-6 and TRBJ1-1; 9 bases are a match to TRBD1. The CDR3 extends over 16 amino acids. The V and J ends lost 6 bases and 4 bases, in that order; junction bases with no gene match: 13. CDR1 SGHDT and CDR2 YYEEEE come from the germline V gene. The CDR3 sequence: CASIPGWATGGTEAFF. The CDR3 nucleotides are TGTGCCAGCATCCCCGGGTGGGCGACAGGGGGCACTGAAGCTTTCTTT.

The chain links TRBV6-5 to TRBJ1-1; TRBD1 agrees at 8 bases. The CDR3 runs to 11 residues. CDR1 MNHEY and CDR2 SVGAGI come from the germline V gene. Trimming at V came to 6 bases and at J to 10 bases, leaving 4 bases not matched to a gene. CDR3 sequence reads: CASRRQGLAFF. For the CDR3, the DNA is TGTGCCAGCAGAAGACAGGGGTTAGCTTTCTTT.

The sample holds a few counts of this clonotype. The V gene is TRBV29-1, the J gene TRBJ2-1; 7 nucleotides agree with TRBD2. V was clipped by 2 bases and J by 8 bases; unmatched bases: 3. The CDR3 has 12 amino acids. The germline V gene encodes CDR1 SQVTM and CDR2 ANQGSEA. The CDR3 region has the DNA TGCAGCGTTGAACAGGGAGGGGATGAGCAGTTCTTC. It translates to CSVEQGGDEQFF.

This sequence joins TRBV29-1 and TRBJ2-6, with a weak D call TRBD2 (6 bases). This CDR3 is 14 amino acids long. Germline lookup yields CDR1 SQVTM and CDR2 ANQGSEA. The V end lost 3 bases, the J end lost 0 bases, and 6 bases lay between the germline ends. CDR3 coding DNA: TGCAGCGTTGAGGGGGGCTCTGGGGCCAACGTCCTGACTTTC. Amino acids: CSVEGGSGANVLTF.

The chain uses TRBV9 and TRBJ1-2; unclear D gene. Trimming stripped 5 bases from V and 2 bases from J, with 13 bases between. The germline V gene encodes CDR1 SGDLS and CDR2 YYNGEE. The CDR3 has 14 amino acids. This CDR3 is CASRRVGPNYGYTF. Here the CDR3 DNA reads TGTGCCAGCAGGAGGGTAGGACCGAACTATGGCTACACCTTC. Full variable domain (rest looked up from reference TRBV9 and TRBJ1-2): DSGVTQTPKHLITATGQRVTLRCSPRSGDLSVYWYQQSLDQGLQFLIQYYNGEERAKGNILERFSAQQFPDLHSELNLSSLELGDSALYFCASRRVGPNYGYTFGSGTRLTVV.

The rearrangement joins TRBV28 to TRBJ2-3, with 9 bases lining up with TRBD2. V shed 6 bases, J shed 3 bases, and the junction held 16 bases outside the gene matches. This CDR3 comprises 18 residues. Germline loops: CDR1 MDHEN, CDR2 SYDVKM. The CDR3 DNA sequence: TGTGCCAGCAGACCTTTGGGGTGGGGGACTAGCTCAACAGATACGCAGTATTTT. It yields the protein CASRPLGWGTSSTDTQYF.

This clonotype has only a few counts. The chain joins TRBV12-3 or TRBV12-4 to TRBJ2-7; tentatively, D is TRBD1 (6 bases). V lost 3 bases and J 6 bases, leaving 9 bases between the germline ends. The CDR3 loop spans 12 amino acids. The CDR3 DNA follows: TGTGCCAGCAGTTTGGACAGAGGCGAGCAGTACTTC. It translates to CASSLDRGEQYF.

In its sample, this clonotype was seen many times. This chain connects TRBV6-1 to TRBJ2-3, with D possibly matching TRBD1 (6 bases). Germline-derived CDR1 and CDR2 are MNHNS and SASEGT. Trimming took 8 bases from V and 0 from J, leaving 9 bases between them. The CDR3 has 13 amino acids. The CDR3 DNA reads TGTGCCAGCGGACAGCGGAGCACAGATACGCAGTATTTT. Protein: CASGQRSTDTQYF.

Only a few counts were recorded for this clonotype. The rearrangement links TRBV2 to TRBJ2-5; 9 nucleotides match TRBD2. The trim removed 6 bases at V and 4 bases at J, leaving 6 bases unmatched. The CDR3 has 14 residues. From germline, CDR1 is SNHLY and CDR2 FYNNEI. In DNA, the CDR3 is TGTGCCAGCAGGCCGGGACTAGCTGGAGAGACCCAGTACTTC. Translating it yields CASRPGLAGETQYF.